The rows below give T cell receptor beta chains drawn from one sample of a study of cytomegalovirus exposure and HLA in healthy donors. The assay was immunoSEQ multiplex PCR, and TCRdb's table has in-frame clones only and misses some. The sample yields 99,000 or so clones, 83% seen once. The specimen was PBMCs. The receptors here all came from a man between 18 and 29 years old in good health and CMV-seronegative. Each CDR3 is given with its conserved first and last residue. The order of the fields is CDR3 protein, V gene, J gene, D gene. D genes are given only for firm matches.

CASSVGGSLYNEQFF	TRBV9	TRBJ2-1	TRBD2
CASSPGTSFHEQFF	TRBV7-9	TRBJ2-1	TRBD2
CASRGLAAYEQYF	TRBV6-5	TRBJ2-7	TRBD2
CAWTSSSNEQFF	TRBV30	TRBJ2-1	NA
CASSPGGNTGELFF	TRBV7-2	TRBJ2-2	TRBD1
CASSDSGPRGYTF	TRBV2	TRBJ1-2	NA
CASSMGPKEKLFF	TRBV19	TRBJ1-4	NA
CASNSGNQETQYF	TRBV6-5	TRBJ2-5	NA
CASSLTSSGRETQYF	TRBV7-2	TRBJ2-5	TRBD2
CASSALAGAAYEQYF	TRBV6-1	TRBJ2-7	TRBD2
CASSNRRENTEAFF	TRBV27	TRBJ1-1	NA
CASSRNGDSRFTTYEQYF	TRBV23-1	TRBJ2-7	NA
CASSPWGSGSTTDTQYF	TRBV7-7	TRBJ2-3	TRBD2
CAISESRASGDYNEQFF	TRBV10-3	TRBJ2-1	TRBD2
CASSLNLARVTGELFF	TRBV7-2	TRBJ2-2	NA
CATSDITRGLEETQYF	TRBV15	TRBJ2-5	NA
CASSVGPQAETQYF	TRBV9	TRBJ2-5	NA
CASSQGGATNEKLFF	TRBV4-2	TRBJ1-4	NA
CASSLWREASYNEQFF	TRBV7-3	TRBJ2-1	TRBD2
CASSALTGTHGYTF	TRBV7-2	TRBJ1-2	NA
CASRPLAGNGNEQYF	TRBV6-5	TRBJ2-7	TRBD2
CASSEGQGGTEAFF	TRBV6-4	TRBJ1-1	TRBD1
CASSLRGIPETQYF	TRBV6-5	TRBJ2-5	NA
CASSRQQGAAETQYF	TRBV4-1	TRBJ2-5	TRBD1
CASGRLVGTDTQYF	TRBV12-5	TRBJ2-3	NA
CASSFSGNEQFF	TRBV28	TRBJ2-1	NA
CASRRQGGGYSSPLHF	TRBV28	TRBJ1-6	TRBD1
CSATGQGQYF	TRBV20-1	TRBJ2-5	TRBD1
CASTPPGVVGGELFF	TRBV6-6	TRBJ2-2	NA
CASRSRTSGSYEQYF	TRBV6-5	TRBJ2-7	TRBD2
CASRSMGGYEQYF	TRBV14	TRBJ2-7	NA
CASSPQRGTEAFF	TRBV6-5	TRBJ1-1	NA
CASSRTRGGTGELFF	TRBV19	TRBJ2-2	NA
CASSLRWVRRDQPQHF	TRBV4-1	TRBJ1-5	NA
CASRKGLAGTNEQFF	TRBV28	TRBJ2-1	TRBD2
CASSFAGLGNNEQFF	TRBV7-6	TRBJ2-1	NA
CAIRQGLEGNTIYF	TRBV10-3	TRBJ1-3	TRBD1
CASVRRGQETQYF	TRBV6-5	TRBJ2-5	NA
CASSLSLRGQSNTGELFF	TRBV7-2	TRBJ2-2	TRBD1
CASSLVGGAGEKLFF	TRBV7-2	TRBJ1-4	NA
CASSLNGQGNEQYF	TRBV7-9	TRBJ2-7	TRBD1
CASSYGTSGYEQYF	TRBV6-4	TRBJ2-7	TRBD2
CASSLDRPSGGVETQYF	TRBV11-2	TRBJ2-5	TRBD2
CASSVVTGAEAFF	TRBV9	TRBJ1-1	NA
CASSETSGDQETQYF	TRBV6-4	TRBJ2-5	TRBD2
CASSVVRGETQYF	TRBV9	TRBJ2-5	NA
CSARTSGRGETQYF	TRBV29-1	TRBJ2-5	TRBD2
CASSLTGEINEKLFF	TRBV7-9	TRBJ1-4	TRBD1
CASSLVTVTGELFF	TRBV5-1	TRBJ2-2	NA